These 7 T cell receptor beta chains originate from one sample sequenced in a study of OX40 agonist ivuxolimab in advanced cancers. Some clones are missing from TCRdb's copy, which holds only in-frame ones; the method was immunoSEQ multiplex PCR. This table has 80,000 or so clones, 85% to 90% appearing once. The sample consisted of CD4+ or CD8+ T cells sorted from blood, taken in a trial of the OX40 agonist ivuxolimab. All receptors derive from an adult with an advanced solid tumor such as melanoma, head and neck, liver or kidney cancer.

This clone was detected only once. This chain joins TRBV15 and TRBJ2-5, with 7 bases aligning to TRBD2. The DNA end is a closer match to TRBJ2-7, so the J assignment may be wrong. The CDR3 is 15 residues long. Germline loops: CDR1 LNHNV, CDR2 YYDKDF (reference sequence). CDR3 residues: CATSFGGGNPHEQYF. In DNA form, the CDR3 reads TGTGCCACCAGCTTTGGGGGGGGAAACCCCCACGAGCAGTACTTC.

This clone was seen at least ten times. This sequence joins TRBV9 and TRBJ1-5; the D gene is possibly TRBD1 (5 bases). The V and J ends lost 3 bases and 3 bases respectively, with 7 bases between them. This CDR3 contains 13 residues. Germline V lookup: CDR1 SGDLS, CDR2 YYNGEE. The CDR3 sequence: CASSAGSNQPQHF. The CDR3 DNA follows: TGTGCCAGCAGCGCAGGGTCCAATCAGCCCCAGCATTTT.

The sample holds a few counts of this clone. This chain connects TRBV7-9 to TRBJ2-7; D may be TRBD2 (5 bases). The CDR3 has 12 residues. V was shortened by 3 bases and J by 4 bases, with 7 bases between the two germline ends. The germline gives CDR1 SEHNR, CDR2 FQNEAQ (reference sequence). CDR3 sequence reads: CASSFRGYEQYF. As DNA, the CDR3 is TGTGCCAGCAGCTTCCGCGGGTACGAGCAGTACTTC.

The V and J genes are TRBV10-3 and TRBJ2-3; the D gene is possibly TRBD2 (5 bases). V was trimmed by 6 bases and J by 10 bases, leaving 17 bases between them. Per the germline V gene, CDR1 is ENHRY and CDR2 is SYGVKD. The CDR3 is 13 residues long. DNA of the CDR3: TGTGCCATCAGGGGAGAGGGTGGATGGTCGCAGTATTTT. It yields the protein CAIRGEGGWSQYF.

This clone was seen only a few times. The chain carries TRBV6-5 and TRBJ2-5; perhaps TRBD2 as D (5 bases). From germline, CDR1 is MNHEY and CDR2 SVGAGI. Trimming stripped 0 bases from V and 5 bases from J, with 13 bases between. The length of the CDR3 is 15 residues. The CDR3 protein is CASSYSEGRGETQYF. Here the CDR3 DNA reads TGTGCCAGCAGTTACTCGGAAGGGAGAGGGGAGACCCAGTACTTC.

The genes are TRBV19 and TRBJ1-5, with D perhaps matching TRBD1 (5 bases). The germline V and J ends were trimmed by 6 bases and 4 bases, with 16 bases remaining between them. CDR3 length equals 15 residues. Germline CDR1 and CDR2: LNHDA and SQIVND (reference sequence). The CDR3 nucleotides are TGTGCCAGTAGCCAATACGGGACCCCAAATCAGCCCCAGCATTTT. This translates into CASSQYGTPNQPQHF. Together with reference TRBV19 and TRBJ1-5, the CDR3 gives the full variable domain: DGGITQSPKYLFRKEGQNVTLSCEQNLNHDAMYWYRQDPGQGLRLIYYSQIVNDFQKGDIAEGYSVSREKKESFPLTVTSAQKNPTAFYLCASSQYGTPNQPQHFGDGTRLSIL.

This clone was recorded once. This chain joins TRBV27 and TRBJ2-1, with a possible D match to TRBD1 (6 bases). V lost 4 bases and J lost 5, with 15 bases in between. This CDR3 has 15 amino acids. The germline CDR1 and CDR2 sequences are MNHEY and SMNVEV (reference sequence). CDR3 in amino acids: CASSSLKRQDNEQFF. CDR3 sequence (DNA): TGTGCCAGCAGTTCCTTGAAGAGACAGGACAATGAGCAGTTCTTC.